Sequencing of this TCR beta chain was carried out in a study of blood T cell repertoires in COVID-19. The wider study: The samples span acute and convalescent COVID-19 from the United States, Italy and Spain. T cells, B-cell-depleted T cells, or PBMCs provided the cDNA or gDNA that served as material.

Study processing details: The assay estimated nucleated cells by amplifying reference gene primers. Sequenced by immunoSEQ multiplex PCR; TCRdb stores in-frame clones only, minus some. The V and J calls and the clone size are those of that table, but D and trimming were determined from the DNA. The data contain 240,000 or so clones, 88% of them singletons. Sequenced input: peripheral blood. The receptor was derived from a woman aged 40-49 years who had recovered from COVID-19.

The CDR3 here is CASSDLADLYEQYF. CDR3 coding DNA: TGTGCCAGCAGTGATCTAGCGGACCTCTACGAGCAGTACTTC. The chain has TRBV2 and TRBJ2-7; 7 bases line up with TRBD2. Unmatched junction bases numbered 5, after V lost 3 bases and J lost 3 bases. The length of the CDR3 is 14 residues. From germline, CDR1 is SNHLY and CDR2 FYNNEI.